This T cell receptor (beta chain) was documented in a study of CD8 T cells in Susac syndrome. Overall study results and limits: An acknowledgment was made by the study that its TCR sequencing and HLA analysis involved relatively few individuals.

Reverse transcription of about 0.45 to 1 ug RNA was carried out with random hexamers. Amplification of TCR beta CDR3 used immunoSEQ multiplex PCR across 54 Vbeta and 13 Jbeta. Each CDR3 protein is one row after TCRdb ran MiXCR on the immunoSEQ multiplex PCR reads. The repertoire consists of over 150,000 distinct CDR3 sequences, with about 95% occurring once and the leading ten covering just under 0.095%. CDR1 is SGHVS, CDR2 FNYEAQ, per germline. The CDR3 extends over 14 amino acids. Trimming removed 2 bases from V and 11 bases from J, with 13 bases in between. Sequencing of TCR beta was performed on blood CD8+ T cells and on blood CD4+ T cells. TEMRA cells were FACS-enriched, while CD8+ and CD4+ T cells were negatively isolated. For this clonotype: As yet, its antigen is unknown.

The V and J genes are TRBV7-6 and TRBJ1-6; D remains unclear. The sequence came from a human donor with multiple sclerosis. The sequenced sample was CD4+ T cells from PBMCs. The CDR3 nucleotides read TGTGCCAGCAGCTTATATCCCACGAGTGCACCCCTCCACTTT. The encoded protein is CASSLYPTSAPLHF.